These 17 T cell receptor beta chains came from one sample sequenced in a study of cytomegalovirus exposure and HLA in healthy donors. 60 Vbeta and 13 Jbeta primers were used in PCR. The repertoire was sequenced with immunoSEQ multiplex PCR; TCRdb's copy has only in-frame clones and lacks some. The table has some 76,000 clones, 86% seen once. Sequenced: PBMCs. These receptors all stem from a woman aged 25 to 39 in good health and CMV-seronegative.

The chain combines TRBV6-1 with TRBJ1-2; 7 nucleotides agree with TRBD1. This CDR3 comprises 12 residues. Germline loops: CDR1 MNHNS, CDR2 SASEGT. V dropped 6 bases and J dropped 8; count of bases not matched to a gene: 6. The CDR3 region is CASSPTGFGYTF. In DNA, the CDR3 is TGTGCCAGCAGCCCGACAGGGTTCGGCTACACCTTC.

This clone has only a few counts. V and J are TRBV6-4 and TRBJ2-1, with D maybe TRBD2 (5 bases). CDR1 is MRHNA, CDR2 SNTAGT, per germline. V was clipped by 4 bases and J by 0 bases, with 10 bases between them. This CDR3 is built from 15 residues. CDR3 amino acids: CASSVSESSYNEQFF. DNA of the CDR3: TGTGCCAGCAGTGTTAGCGAGAGCTCCTACAATGAGCAGTTCTTC.

The DNA of the CDR3 is TGTGCCAGCAGCCCCCCCGGGGCTAATGAAAAACTGTTTTTT. Its protein product is CASSPPGANEKLFF. This sequence joins TRBV11-2 and TRBJ1-4; D unresolved. The V and J ends lost 5 bases and 3 bases respectively, with 10 bases between them. Germline CDR1 and CDR2: SGHAT and FQNNGV. CDR3 length: 14 residues.

The chain recombines TRBV25-1 with TRBJ2-2, with D tentatively TRBD2 (6 bases). V dropped 8 bases and J dropped 5 bases, with 15 bases sitting between them. From germline, CDR1 is MGHDK and CDR2 SYGVNS. There are 14 residues in the CDR3. The CDR3 DNA is TGTGCCAGCGGACGTAGCGGCTCGACCGGGGAGCTGTTTTTT. This sequence encodes CASGRSGSTGELFF.

This clone has only one observation. The CDR3 sequence is CASSFAEDYEQYF. The DNA of the CDR3 is TGTGCCAGCAGCTTTGCGGAAGACTACGAGCAGTACTTC. The chain links TRBV7-2 to TRBJ2-7; D remains unclear. Germline V gene lookup returns CDR1 SGHTA and CDR2 FQGNSA. The V end lost 3 bases, the J end lost 3 bases, and 9 bases lay between the germline ends. This CDR3 region has 13 residues.

The rearrangement uses TRBV5-1 and TRBJ2-3, with 10 bases fitting TRBD2. CDR3 length: 18 residues. CDR1 is SGHRS and CDR2 is YFSETQ in the germline V gene. V was pared by 5 bases and J by 1 base, with 13 bases of the junction left unmatched. The DNA for the CDR3 is TGCGCCAGCAGGGATGGACTAGCGGTAAACAAAGGCACAGATACGCAGTATTTT. Protein: CASRDGLAVNKGTDTQYF.

The chain joins TRBV4-1 to TRBJ2-5; 8 bases are a match to TRBD2. The germline V gene encodes CDR1 MGHRA and CDR2 YSYEKL. The CDR3 is made up of 16 amino acids. The J segment lost 3 bases and the V segment lost 4 bases, leaving 10 bases of the junction unmatched. The CDR3 loop is CASSPIGGLVEETQYF. CDR3 nucleotides: TGCGCCAGCAGCCCAATCGGGGGACTAGTTGAAGAGACCCAGTACTTC.

This chain joins TRBV5-1 and TRBJ1-2; D perhaps matches TRBD1 (6 bases). The germline gives CDR1 SGHRS, CDR2 YFSETQ. Deletions cut 0 bases from V and 4 bases from J, with 10 bases between. The CDR3 length is 14 residues. CDR3 coding DNA: TGCGCCAGCAGCTTGGGGACAGAGGGCTATGGCTACACCTTC. It is translated as CASSLGTEGYGYTF.

The gene calls are TRBV9 and TRBJ2-6; no clear D gene. V gave up 0 bases and J gave up 0 bases, with 7 bases separating them. CDR3 length equals 16 residues. Germline assignment: CDR1 SGDLS and CDR2 YYNGEE. Here the CDR3 reads CASSVVPVSGANVLTF. DNA for the CDR3: TGTGCCAGCAGCGTAGTCCCAGTCTCTGGGGCCAACGTCCTGACTTTC.

This chain connects TRBV30 to TRBJ2-5; D not resolved. Germline CDR1 and CDR2: GTSNPN and SVGIG (reference sequence). Trimming took off 0 bases at V and 1 base at J, with 6 bases between the two ends. The CDR3 totals 13 residues. The CDR3 nucleotides are TGTGCCTGGAGTGTAAACATCCAAGAGACCCAGTACTTC. Its protein product is CAWSVNIQETQYF.

A single count supports this clone. The chain uses TRBV7-8 and TRBJ1-2, with 10 bases lining up with TRBD1. J lost 7 bases, V lost 4 bases, and 3 bases had no gene match. In germline, CDR1 is SGHVS, CDR2 FQNEAQ. The length of the CDR3 is 13 residues. The CDR3 loop is CASSWTGGGGYTF. For the CDR3, the DNA is TGTGCCAGCAGCTGGACAGGGGGTGGTGGCTACACCTTC. Filled out from reference TRBV7-8 and TRBJ1-2, the complete variable domain reads GAGVSQSPRYKVAKRGQDVALRCDPISGHVSLFWYQQALGQGPEFLTYFQNEAQLDKSGLPSDRFFAERPEGSVSTLKIQRTQQEDSAVYLCASSWTGGGGYTFGSGTRLTVV.

In its sample, this clone was seen a few times. This chain uses TRBV28 with TRBJ2-7; 7 nucleotides agree with TRBD2. Germline loops: CDR1 MDHEN, CDR2 SYDVKM. The CDR3 spans 14 residues. The V and J ends lost 5 bases and 1 base, in that order; junction bases with no gene match: 5. Written as DNA, the CDR3 is TGTGCCAGCAGTCTATTAGCGGGTTCCTACGAGCAGTACTTC. Protein sequence: CASSLLAGSYEQYF. Drawing the rest from reference TRBV28 and TRBJ2-7, the complete variable domain is DVKVTQSSRYLVKRTGEKVFLECVQDMDHENMFWYRQDPGLGLRLIYFSYDVKMKEKGDIPEGYSVSREKKERFSLILESASTNQTSMYLCASSLLAGSYEQYFGPGTRLTVT.

The V and J genes are TRBV5-5 and TRBJ2-7, with D tentatively TRBD2 (6 bases). CDR1 SGHKS and CDR2 YYEKEE come from the germline V gene (reference sequence). V was shortened by 4 bases and J by 0 bases, with 17 bases between the two germline ends. This CDR3 is 16 amino acids long. CDR3 in amino acids: CASSPTPGETSYEQYF. The DNA of the CDR3 is TGTGCCAGCAGCCCCACCCCGGGAGAGACCTCCTACGAGCAGTACTTC.

The chain joins TRBV4-1 to TRBJ1-1; TRBD1 might be the D (5 bases). The CDR3 is 15 residues long. The V and J ends lost 0 bases and 5 bases respectively, with 13 bases between them. Germline V gene data show CDR1 as MGHRA and CDR2 as YSYEKL. The CDR3 DNA reads as TGCGCCAGCAGCCAAGATCAGGTCCAGGGTACTGAAGCTTTCTTT. Amino acids: CASSQDQVQGTEAFF.

The gene calls are TRBV4-3 and TRBJ2-1; 8 bases are shared with TRBD2. V lost 5 bases and J lost 1; bases outside the gene matches: 13. Germline V gene data show CDR1 as LGHNA and CDR2 as YSLEER. This CDR3 has 18 amino acids. The CDR3 sequence is CASSAGGPWDGSYNEQFF. The CDR3 DNA reads TGCGCCAGCAGCGCGGGAGGACCGTGGGACGGTTCCTACAATGAGCAGTTCTTC.

This clone was seen once. J is TRBJ1-1 and V is TRBV30; perhaps TRBD1 as D (6 bases). V was cut by 2 bases and J by 0 bases, with 19 bases left in between. The CDR3 is 17 amino acids. CDR1 and CDR2 (germline): GTSNPN, SVGIG (reference sequence). This CDR3 reads CAWSSPGLGALNTEAFF. The CDR3 DNA sequence: TGTGCCTGGAGTTCCCCGGGGTTGGGGGCACTGAACACTGAAGCTTTCTTT.

The chain has TRBV19 and TRBJ2-7, with 9 bases that match TRBD1. Germline assignment: CDR1 LNHDA and CDR2 SQIVND (reference sequence). The CDR3 totals 15 residues. The V segment lost 4 bases and the J segment 2 bases; nucleotides outside the gene matches: 6. CDR3 sequence: CASSTVRDRAYEQYF. CDR3 nucleotide sequence: TGTGCCAGTAGTACGGTAAGGGACAGGGCCTACGAGCAGTACTTC. The entire variable domain, with the rest obtained from reference TRBV19 and TRBJ2-7, is as follows: DGGITQSPKYLFRKEGQNVTLSCEQNLNHDAMYWYRQDPGQGLRLIYYSQIVNDFQKGDIAEGYSVSREKKESFPLTVTSAQKNPTAFYLCASSTVRDRAYEQYFGPGTRLTVT.